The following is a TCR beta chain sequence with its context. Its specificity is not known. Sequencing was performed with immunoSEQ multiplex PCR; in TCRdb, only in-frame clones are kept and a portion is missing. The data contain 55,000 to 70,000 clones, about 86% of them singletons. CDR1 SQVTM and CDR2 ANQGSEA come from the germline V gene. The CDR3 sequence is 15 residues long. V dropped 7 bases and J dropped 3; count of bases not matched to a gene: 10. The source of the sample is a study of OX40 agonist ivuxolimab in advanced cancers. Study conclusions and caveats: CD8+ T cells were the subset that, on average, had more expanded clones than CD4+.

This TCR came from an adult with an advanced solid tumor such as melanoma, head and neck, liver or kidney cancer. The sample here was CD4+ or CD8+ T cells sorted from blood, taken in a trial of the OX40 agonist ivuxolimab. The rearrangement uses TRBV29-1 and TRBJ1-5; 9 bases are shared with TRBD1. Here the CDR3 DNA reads TGCAGCGCGTCAACAGGGGGCGGCCCCAATCAGCCCCAGCATTTT. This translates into CSASTGGGPNQPQHF.